This TCR beta chain stems from a study of cytomegalovirus exposure and HLA in healthy donors (dated by TCRdb to 2017 to 2019). Regarding the study in general: A later analysis indicated that the 120 or so validation repertoires were generated on the platform also employed for the approximately 670 repertoires of the first cohort. The study was designed to test whether signatures of past pathogen exposure could be identified by cataloging public T cell receptors. Along with the approximately 650-subject first cohort, a separate validation cohort of over a hundred different subjects was used. To predict cytomegalovirus infection status, the study combined high-throughput TCR immunosequencing, statistical association of individual TCRs with disease status, and machine learning.

V is clipped by 4 bases and J by 0 bases, and the sequence between their germline boundaries is 10 bases long. The CDR3 measures 15 amino acids from cysteine to phenylalanine. Only the CDR3 part of the read is kept: 45 bases, read in frame from the first base. According to the germline V gene, CDR1 reads MDHEN and CDR2 reads SYDVKM. The library relied on the immunoSEQ multiplex PCR assay. The study's processing was this. A statistical classification framework was built for diagnosing cytomegalovirus status from the catalog of TCR beta chain sequences. TCRdb obtained this table from immuneACCESS and retained in-frame rearrangements with V and J assigned. These tables miss some clones; where compared with another copy, unresolved V genes account for less than half of the shortfall, and the remainder is unexplained. That table is the source of V, J and clone size, and D and trimming were worked out from the DNA. This sample has 260,000 or so clones in its table, and 90% of those were observed once. The ten top clones hold 2.5% to 3.5% of the sample.

On this clone itself: Which antigen it targets is not known. No base quality information exists; no much larger clone differs at one position.

The donors belonged to the validation cohort of approximately 130 subjects, which was separate from the approximately 700-subject first cohort. Broader findings and caveats from the paper: The study gave a list of about 150 TCR beta chains associated with cytomegalovirus. In vitro tests confirmed that a few of the cytomegalovirus-associated TCR beta chains recognize cytomegalovirus antigens. A later analysis had no HLA typing for the validation cohort, so co-occurrence there was scored across all 130 or so repertoires. It was suggested by the authors that the approach could potentially be generalized to other disease states and immunological phenotypes. The classifier was reported to diagnose cytomegalovirus status with high specificity and sensitivity in both the original and validation cohorts. Most TCR sequences were observed very rarely across donors, whereas some public TCRs were present in many individuals. Subsequent analysis determined that TCRs grouped into clusters in the first cohort also showed a tendency toward co-occurrence across the approximately 110 validation repertoires, and 85% to 95% of cluster scores exceeded 0.

The V gene is TRBV28 and the J gene is TRBJ1-5; the D gene is perhaps TRBD1, on 5 matching bases. This clonotype was obtained from a woman under 40 in good health and CMV-seronegative. The sample consisted of PBMCs. The DNA reads as follows: TGTGCCAGCAGTTGGGACCAAAGTAGCAATCAGCCCCAGCATTTT. It specifies CASSWDQSSNQPQHF.